The T cell receptor (beta chain) described here comes from a study of cytomegalovirus exposure and HLA in healthy donors. The study's findings and limits: Altogether, 150 or so TCR beta chains were recorded as cytomegalovirus-associated.

The junction had 4 bases not matched to a gene; V was cut back by 8 bases and J by 2 bases. CDR1 and CDR2 (germline): LGHNA, YNFKEQ. This CDR3 is built from 13 residues. As for this clone: Its antigen is unidentified.

With 60 Vbeta and 13 Jbeta primers, the PCR was carried out. Profiled with immunoSEQ multiplex PCR; TCRdb holds only in-frame clones, not every one. Counted here are around 180,000 clones, roughly 84% occurring once; the ten biggest clones make up around 0.21%. The TCR originated in a girl less than two years old in good health and CMV-seronegative. Sequencing was performed on PBMCs. This chain connects TRBV4-2 to TRBJ2-5; TRBD2 matches at 8 bases. The CDR3 is CASRLAPQETQYF. The CDR3 nucleotides read TGTGCCAGCCGACTAGCGCCGCAAGAGACCCAGTACTTC.